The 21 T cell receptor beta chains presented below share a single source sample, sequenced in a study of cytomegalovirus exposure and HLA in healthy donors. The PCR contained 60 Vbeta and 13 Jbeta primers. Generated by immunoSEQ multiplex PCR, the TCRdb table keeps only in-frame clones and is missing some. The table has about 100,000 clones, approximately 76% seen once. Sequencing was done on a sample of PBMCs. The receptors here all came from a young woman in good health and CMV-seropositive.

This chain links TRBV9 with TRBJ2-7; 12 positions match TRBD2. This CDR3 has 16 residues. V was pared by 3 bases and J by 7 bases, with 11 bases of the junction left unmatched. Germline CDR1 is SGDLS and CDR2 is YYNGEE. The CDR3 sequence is CASSGRETSGSREQYF. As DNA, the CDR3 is TGTGCCAGCAGCGGAAGGGAGACTAGCGGGAGCCGGGAGCAGTACTTC.

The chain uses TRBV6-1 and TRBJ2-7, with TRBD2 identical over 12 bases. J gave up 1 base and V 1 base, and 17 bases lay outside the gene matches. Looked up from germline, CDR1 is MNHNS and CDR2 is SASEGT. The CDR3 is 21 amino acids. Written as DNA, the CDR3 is TGTGCCAGCAGTGAAGTGATTGCAGGGACAGGAGGACTAGCGGGATCCTACGAGCAGTACTTC. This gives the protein CASSEVIAGTGGLAGSYEQYF.

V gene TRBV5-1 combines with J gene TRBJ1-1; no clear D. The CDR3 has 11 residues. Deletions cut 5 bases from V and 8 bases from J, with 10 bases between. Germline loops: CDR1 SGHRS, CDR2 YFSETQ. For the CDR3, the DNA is TGCGCCAGCAGGGTTGGGGAGGAAGCTTTCTTT. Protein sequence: CASRVGEEAFF.

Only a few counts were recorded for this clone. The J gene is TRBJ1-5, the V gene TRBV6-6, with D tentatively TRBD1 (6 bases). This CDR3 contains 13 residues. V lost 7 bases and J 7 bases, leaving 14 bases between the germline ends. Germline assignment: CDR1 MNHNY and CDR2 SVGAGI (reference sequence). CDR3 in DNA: TGTGCCAGCATCAACTTGCAGGGGCAGCCCCAGCATTTT. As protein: CASINLQGQPQHF.

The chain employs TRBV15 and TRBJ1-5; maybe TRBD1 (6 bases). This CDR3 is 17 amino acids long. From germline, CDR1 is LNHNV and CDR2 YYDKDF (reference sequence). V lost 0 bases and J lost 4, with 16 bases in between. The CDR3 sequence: CATSRDGSTGNNQPQHF. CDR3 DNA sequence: TGTGCCACCAGCAGAGATGGCAGCACAGGGAATAATCAGCCCCAGCATTTT.

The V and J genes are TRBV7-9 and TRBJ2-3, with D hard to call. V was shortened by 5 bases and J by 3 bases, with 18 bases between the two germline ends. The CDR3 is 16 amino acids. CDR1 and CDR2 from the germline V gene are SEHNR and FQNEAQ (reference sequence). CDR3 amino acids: CASSASPASGTDTQYF. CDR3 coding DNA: TGTGCCAGCAGCGCAAGCCCCGCTAGTGGGACAGATACGCAGTATTTT.

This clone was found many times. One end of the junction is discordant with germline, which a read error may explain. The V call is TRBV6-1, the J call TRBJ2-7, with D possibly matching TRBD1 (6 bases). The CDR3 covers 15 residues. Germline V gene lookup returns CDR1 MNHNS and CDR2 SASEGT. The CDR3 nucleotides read TGTGCCAGCAGAGAAGCTCCAGGGGCGGTCTACGAGCAGTACTTC. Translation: CASREAPGAVYEQYF.

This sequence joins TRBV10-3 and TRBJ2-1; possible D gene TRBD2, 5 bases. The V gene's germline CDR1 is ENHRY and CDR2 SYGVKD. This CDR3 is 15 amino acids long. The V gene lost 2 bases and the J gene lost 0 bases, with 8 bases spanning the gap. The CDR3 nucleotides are TGTGCCATCAGTGAGAGAGGGAGCTCCTACAATGAGCAGTTCTTC. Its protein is CAISERGSSYNEQFF.

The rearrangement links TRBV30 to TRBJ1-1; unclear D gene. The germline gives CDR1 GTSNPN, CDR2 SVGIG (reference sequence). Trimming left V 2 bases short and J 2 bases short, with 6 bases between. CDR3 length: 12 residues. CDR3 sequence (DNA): TGTGCCTGGAGTCAAGCTAACACTGAAGCTTTCTTT. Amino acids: CAWSQANTEAFF.

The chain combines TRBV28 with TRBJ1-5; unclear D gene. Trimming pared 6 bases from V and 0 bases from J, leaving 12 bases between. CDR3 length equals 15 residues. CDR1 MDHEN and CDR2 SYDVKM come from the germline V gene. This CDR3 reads CASREAGYSNQPQHF. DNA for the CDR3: TGTGCCAGCAGAGAGGCGGGATATAGCAATCAGCCCCAGCATTTT.

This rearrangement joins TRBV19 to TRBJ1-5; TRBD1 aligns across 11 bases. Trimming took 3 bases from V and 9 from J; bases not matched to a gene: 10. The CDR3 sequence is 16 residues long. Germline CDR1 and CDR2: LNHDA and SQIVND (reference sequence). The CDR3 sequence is CASSMLDRGPNLPQHF. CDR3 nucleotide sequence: TGTGCCAGTAGTATGTTGGACAGGGGGCCCAATTTGCCCCAGCATTTT.

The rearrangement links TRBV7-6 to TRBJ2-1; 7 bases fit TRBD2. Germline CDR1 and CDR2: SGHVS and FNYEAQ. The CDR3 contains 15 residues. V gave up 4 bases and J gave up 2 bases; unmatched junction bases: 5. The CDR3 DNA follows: TGTGCCAGCAGCTCTAGCGGAGGCCCCTACAATGAGCAGTTCTTC. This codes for CASSSSGGPYNEQFF.

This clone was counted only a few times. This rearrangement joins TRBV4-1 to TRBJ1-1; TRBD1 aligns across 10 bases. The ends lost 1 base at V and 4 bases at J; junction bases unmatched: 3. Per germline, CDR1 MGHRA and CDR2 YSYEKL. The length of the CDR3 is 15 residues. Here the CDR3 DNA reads TGCGCCAGCAGCCAAGGGGACAGGGGTCTCACTGAAGCTTTCTTT. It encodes CASSQGDRGLTEAFF.

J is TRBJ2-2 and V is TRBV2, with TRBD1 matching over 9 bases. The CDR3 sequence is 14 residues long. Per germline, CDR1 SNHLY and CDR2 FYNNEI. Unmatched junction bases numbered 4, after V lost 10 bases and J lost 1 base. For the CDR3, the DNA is TGTGCCACCCGGGACAGGGAGAACACCGGGGAGCTGTTTTTT. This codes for CATRDRENTGELFF.

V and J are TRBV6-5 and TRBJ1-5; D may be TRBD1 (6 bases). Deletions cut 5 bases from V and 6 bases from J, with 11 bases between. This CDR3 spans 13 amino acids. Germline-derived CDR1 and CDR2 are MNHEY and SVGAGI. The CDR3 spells CASSRRGAQPQHF. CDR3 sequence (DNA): TGTGCCAGCAGTCGCAGGGGTGCTCAGCCCCAGCATTTT.

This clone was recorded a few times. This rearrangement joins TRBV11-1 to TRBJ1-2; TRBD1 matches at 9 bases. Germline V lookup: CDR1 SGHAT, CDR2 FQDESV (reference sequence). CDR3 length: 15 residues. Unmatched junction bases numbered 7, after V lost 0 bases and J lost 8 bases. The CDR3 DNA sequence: TGTGCCAGCAGCTTAGCAGGCCCGGGACAGGGAGGCTACACCTTC. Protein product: CASSLAGPGQGGYTF.

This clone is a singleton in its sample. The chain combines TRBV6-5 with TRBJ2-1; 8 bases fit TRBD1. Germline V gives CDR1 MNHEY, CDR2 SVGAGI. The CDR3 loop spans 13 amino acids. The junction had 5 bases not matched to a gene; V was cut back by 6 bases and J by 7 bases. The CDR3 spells CASRGRGLNEQFF. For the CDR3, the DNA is TGTGCCAGCAGAGGCAGGGGGCTTAATGAGCAGTTCTTC.

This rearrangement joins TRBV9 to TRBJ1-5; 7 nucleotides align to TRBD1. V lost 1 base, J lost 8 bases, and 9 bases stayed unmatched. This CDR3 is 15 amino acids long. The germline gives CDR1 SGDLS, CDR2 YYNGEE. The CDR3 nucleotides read TGTGCCAGCAGCGTAATGGGGACAGCGGGAGAGCCCCAGCATTTT. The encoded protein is CASSVMGTAGEPQHF.

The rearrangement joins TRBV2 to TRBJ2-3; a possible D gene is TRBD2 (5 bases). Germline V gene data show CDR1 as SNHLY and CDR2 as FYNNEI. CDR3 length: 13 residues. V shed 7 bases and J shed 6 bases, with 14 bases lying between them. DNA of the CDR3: TGTGCCAGCAATGGACTGGGTGGGGATACGCAGTATTTT. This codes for CASNGLGGDTQYF.

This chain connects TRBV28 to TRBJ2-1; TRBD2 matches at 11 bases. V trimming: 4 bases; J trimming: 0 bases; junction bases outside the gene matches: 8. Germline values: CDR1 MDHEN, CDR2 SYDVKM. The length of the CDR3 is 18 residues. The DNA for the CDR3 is TGTGCCAGCAGTTCCCCTCTGACTAGCGGGACCTCCTACAATGAGCAGTTCTTC. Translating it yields CASSSPLTSGTSYNEQFF.

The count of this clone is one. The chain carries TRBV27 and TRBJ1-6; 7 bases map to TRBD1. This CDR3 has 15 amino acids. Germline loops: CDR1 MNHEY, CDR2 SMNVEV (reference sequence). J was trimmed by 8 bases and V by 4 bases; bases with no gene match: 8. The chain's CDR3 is CASSSDRVTDSPLHF. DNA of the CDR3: TGTGCCAGCAGTTCCGACAGGGTAACGGATTCACCCCTCCACTTT.